The subject of this entry is one T cell receptor (beta chain). Its specificity is not known. Blood samples were obtained at baseline, cycle 4 day 1, and cycle 7 day 1. These data belong to a study of OX40 agonist ivuxolimab in advanced cancers. Study overall: Under the entry rules, prior anti-PD-1, anti-PD-L1 or anti-CTLA-4 therapy was allowed, and roughly 43% had some.

Assay: immunoSEQ multiplex PCR; the TCRdb copy retains only in-frame clones and omits some. The sample yields under 85,000 clones, more than 80% seen once. CDR1 and CDR2 (germline): SQVTM, ANQGSEA. With 4 bases clipped from V and 7 bases from J, the junction kept 3 bases outside the gene matches. This CDR3 region has 11 residues. Study results and limitations: Antigens targeted by the expanded peripheral T cells were not determined. Relatively little clonal expansion, among the lowest observed, appeared in partial responders at 0.1-3.0 mg/kg.

This TCR derives from an adult with an advanced solid tumor such as melanoma, head and neck, liver or kidney cancer. Sequenced here: CD4+ or CD8+ T cells sorted from blood, sampled in a trial of the OX40 agonist ivuxolimab. V and J are TRBV29-1 and TRBJ1-2, with 7 positions matching TRBD1. This CDR3 is CSVGPGGGYTF. DNA of the CDR3: TGCAGCGTTGGTCCAGGGGGTGGCTACACCTTC.